The 22 T cell receptor beta chains below come from one sample, sequenced in a study of blood T cell repertoires in COVID-19. The protocol was immunoSEQ multiplex PCR, while the TCRdb copy is restricted to in-frame clones and leaves out a portion. The sample yields some 150,000 clones, about 91% seen once. The sequenced sample was peripheral blood. Every receptor here comes from a woman in her 50s with acute or convalescent COVID-19.

The chain employs TRBV3-1 (or the pseudogene TRBV3-2) and TRBJ1-1; possibly TRBD1 for D (5 bases). CDR1 is LGHDT, CDR2 YNNKEL, per germline (reference sequence). The V end lost 1 base, the J end lost 7 bases, and 13 bases lay between the germline ends. This CDR3 is built from 14 residues. The CDR3 DNA is TGTGCCAGCAGCCAAGGGGCAGGGCAAAGTGAAGCTTTCTTT. Its protein product is CASSQGAGQSEAFF.

This clone was recorded once. The chain couples TRBV29-1 to TRBJ1-2, with D hard to call. Per germline, CDR1 SQVTM and CDR2 ANQGSEA. Trimming took 4 bases from V and 2 from J, leaving 11 bases between them. The CDR3 length is 13 residues. The CDR3 DNA reads TGCAGCGTTGTTGAGAGGGCGAACTATGGCTACACCTTC. Amino acid sequence: CSVVERANYGYTF.

The chain combines TRBV6-5 with TRBJ1-2; 7 bases fit TRBD1. Germline CDR1 MNHEY, CDR2 SVGAGI. J gave up 5 bases and V 3 bases, and 9 bases lay outside the gene matches. There are 15 residues in the CDR3. The CDR3 DNA sequence: TGTGCCAGCAGTTATAGGCAGGGGGTTGGTTATGGCTACACCTTC. As protein: CASSYRQGVGYGYTF.

V is TRBV19 and J is TRBJ1-1; maybe TRBD1 (6 bases). V was clipped by 1 base and J by 3 bases, with 12 bases between them. Germline V gene sequence: CDR1 LNHDA, CDR2 SQIVND (reference sequence). The CDR3 loop spans 15 amino acids. The CDR3 sequence is CASSIGTEGDTEAFF. Written as DNA, the CDR3 is TGTGCCAGTAGTATAGGGACAGAGGGGGACACTGAAGCTTTCTTT.

The rearrangement joins TRBV10-1 to TRBJ2-5, with 7 bases fitting TRBD1. CDR1 WNHNN and CDR2 SYGVQD come from the germline V gene (reference sequence). The CDR3 contains 15 residues. The J segment lost 2 bases and the V segment lost 4 bases, leaving 7 bases of the junction unmatched. For the CDR3, the DNA is TGCGCCAGCAGTGCGGACAGGTCGAAACAAGAGACCCAGTACTTC. Protein product: CASSADRSKQETQYF.

This chain connects TRBV28 to TRBJ1-4, with a tentative D call TRBD1 (6 bases). The CDR3 has 14 residues. V was cut by 5 bases and J by 7 bases, with 14 bases left in between. The germline V gene has CDR1 MDHEN and CDR2 SYDVKM. CDR3 sequence reads: CASSPNGTPEKLFF. The CDR3 DNA follows: TGTGCCAGCAGTCCCAACGGGACACCTGAAAAACTGTTTTTT. Variable domain in full (rest from reference TRBV28 and TRBJ1-4): DVKVTQSSRYLVKRTGEKVFLECVQDMDHENMFWYRQDPGLGLRLIYFSYDVKMKEKGDIPEGYSVSREKKERFSLILESASTNQTSMYLCASSPNGTPEKLFFGSGTQLSVL.

The gene calls are TRBV24-1 and TRBJ2-7, with D possibly TRBD1 on 6 matching bases. Deletions cut 7 bases from V and 2 bases from J, with 11 bases between. The CDR3 length is 13 residues. Germline V gene sequence: CDR1 KGHDR, CDR2 SFDVKD. The CDR3 DNA reads as TGTGCCACCAGCCGGGACAACGCCTACGAGCAGTACTTC. Translating it yields CATSRDNAYEQYF.

The chain links TRBV7-2 to TRBJ1-5; D gene uncertain. This CDR3 has 16 residues. V was cut by 0 bases and J by 1 base, with 10 bases left in between. CDR1 is SGHTA and CDR2 is FQGNSA in the germline V gene. CDR3 nucleotide sequence: TGTGCCAGCAGCTTAGCCCCGACGGGAAGCAATCAGCCCCAGCATTTT. Translation: CASSLAPTGSNQPQHF.

The chain is built from TRBV12-3 or TRBV12-4 and TRBJ1-1; D perhaps matches TRBD1 (6 bases). V lost 3 bases, J lost 8 bases, and 7 bases lay in between. The CDR3 sequence is 11 residues long. This CDR3 reads CASSFRGEAFF. The CDR3, as DNA: TGTGCCAGCAGTTTCAGGGGCGAAGCTTTCTTT.

Worth noting for this clone: Other DNA sequences of this sample code for an identical CDR3. The gene calls are TRBV6-5 and TRBJ1-1; D may be TRBD1 (5 bases). This CDR3 spans 14 amino acids. Trimming removed 2 bases at V and 1 base at J, with 8 bases between. Germline assignment: CDR1 MNHEY and CDR2 SVGAGI. Here the CDR3 DNA reads TGTGCCAGCAGTTACCGTGGACAGAACACTGAAGCTTTCTTT. Amino acid sequence: CASSYRGQNTEAFF.

V gene TRBV6-1 combines with J gene TRBJ1-2; TRBD1 aligns across 7 bases. Trimming at V came to 2 bases and at J to 5 bases, leaving 5 bases not matched to a gene. CDR1 and CDR2 (germline): MNHNS, SASEGT. The CDR3 contains 14 residues. CDR3 in amino acids: CASSERGRGYGYTF. The DNA for the CDR3 is TGTGCCAGCAGTGAAAGGGGGCGAGGGTATGGCTACACCTTC.

V usage is TRBV6-5 and J usage is TRBJ1-5, with D hard to call. The CDR3 loop spans 14 amino acids. Trimming took off 9 bases at V and 0 bases at J, with 12 bases between the two ends. Per germline, CDR1 MNHEY and CDR2 SVGAGI. CDR3 coding DNA: TGTGCCAGTAGCGCAGTTTATAGCAATCAGCCCCAGCATTTT. Translating gives CASSAVYSNQPQHF.

The gene calls are TRBV19 and TRBJ2-7, with 12 bases identical to TRBD1. Germline CDR1 and CDR2: LNHDA and SQIVND (reference sequence). Trimming removed 5 bases from V and 3 bases from J; junction bases left unmatched: 11. This CDR3 has 17 residues. CDR3 in amino acids: CASSLRDRGPIYYEQYF. CDR3 nucleotide sequence: TGTGCCAGTAGTCTCCGGGACAGGGGGCCGATATACTACGAGCAGTACTTC.

The chain links TRBV6-1 to TRBJ2-3; 8 positions agree with TRBD1. From germline, CDR1 is MNHNS and CDR2 SASEGT. V was pared by 2 bases and J by 2 bases, with 9 bases of the junction left unmatched. The CDR3 totals 17 residues. As DNA, the CDR3 is TGTGCCAGCAGTGAATCAGGGACAGGAGGATACACAGATACGCAGTATTTT. Translating gives CASSESGTGGYTDTQYF.

CDR3 amino acids: CASSQGPGTEGRRTEAFF. CDR3 nucleotide sequence: TGCGCCAGCAGCCAGGGTCCGGGGACAGAAGGCCGAAGGACTGAAGCTTTCTTT. The chain carries TRBV4-1 and TRBJ1-1; 7 positions match TRBD1. Germline V gene lookup returns CDR1 MGHRA and CDR2 YSYEKL. V gave up 3 bases and J gave up 5 bases; unmatched junction bases: 18. The CDR3 spans 18 residues.

This rearrangement joins TRBV4-2 to TRBJ2-1, with a tentative D call TRBD1 (5 bases). This CDR3 contains 17 residues. The germline gives CDR1 LGHNA, CDR2 YNFKEQ. V was cut by 1 base and J by 6 bases, with 19 bases left in between. CDR3 nucleotides: TGTGCCAGCAGCCAAGGTTTAGTCGGACACAGCAGCAATGAGCAGTTCTTC. It is translated as CASSQGLVGHSSNEQFF.

The chain links TRBV29-1 to TRBJ2-7; 9 positions match TRBD1. This CDR3 has 14 amino acids. Trimming cost V 6 bases and J 0 bases; bases outside gene matches: 6. Looked up from germline, CDR1 is SQVTM and CDR2 is ANQGSEA. The CDR3 DNA reads TGCAGCGTCGAACAGGGGGCCCGCTCCTACGAGCAGTACTTC. Protein: CSVEQGARSYEQYF.

This chain links TRBV27 with TRBJ1-2; 7 nucleotides agree with TRBD1. CDR3 length equals 14 residues. Trimming cost V 2 bases and J 0 bases; bases outside gene matches: 0. Germline V gene sequence: CDR1 MNHEY, CDR2 SMNVEV (reference sequence). The CDR3 nucleotides read TGTGCCAGCAGTTTAGGGACAGCTAACTATGGCTACACCTTC. It yields the protein CASSLGTANYGYTF.

The V and J genes are TRBV2 and TRBJ2-1; TRBD1 agrees at 8 bases. Looked up from germline, CDR1 is SNHLY and CDR2 is FYNNEI. After removal of 4 bases from V and 7 bases from J, the junction contained 6 bases not matched to a gene. The CDR3 is 14 residues long. The CDR3 reads CASSVRGQVNEQFF. CDR3 bases: TGTGCCAGCAGTGTAAGGGGACAGGTAAATGAGCAGTTCTTC.

This clone was recorded a few times. The chain links TRBV12-3 or TRBV12-4 to TRBJ1-1; D possibly corresponds to TRBD1 (5 bases). This CDR3 comprises 13 residues. V lost 8 bases to trimming and J lost 10 bases, with 20 bases between them. Written as DNA, the CDR3 is TGTGCCAGCGGCACGGGCCTCCGGAGGGGAGCTTTCTTT. Translation gives CASGTGLRRGAFF.

The chain links TRBV28 to TRBJ2-2; D not resolved. Trimming took off 4 bases at V and 0 bases at J, with 3 bases between the two ends. Germline loops: CDR1 MDHEN, CDR2 SYDVKM. The CDR3 is 13 residues long. The CDR3 sequence: CASSSANTGELFF. As DNA, the CDR3 is TGTGCCAGCAGTTCCGCGAACACCGGGGAGCTGTTTTTT.

This clone was recorded a few times. This chain links TRBV28 with TRBJ1-2, with a weak D call TRBD1 (5 bases). CDR3 size: 15 residues. Germline CDR1 reads MDHEN; CDR2 reads SYDVKM. Between the trimmed V and J ends, which lost 6 bases and 4 bases, there was a span of 18 bases. The CDR3 is CASSRYSSGTYGYTF. The CDR3 DNA sequence: TGTGCCAGCAGCCGTTATTCGAGCGGGACCTATGGCTACACCTTC.